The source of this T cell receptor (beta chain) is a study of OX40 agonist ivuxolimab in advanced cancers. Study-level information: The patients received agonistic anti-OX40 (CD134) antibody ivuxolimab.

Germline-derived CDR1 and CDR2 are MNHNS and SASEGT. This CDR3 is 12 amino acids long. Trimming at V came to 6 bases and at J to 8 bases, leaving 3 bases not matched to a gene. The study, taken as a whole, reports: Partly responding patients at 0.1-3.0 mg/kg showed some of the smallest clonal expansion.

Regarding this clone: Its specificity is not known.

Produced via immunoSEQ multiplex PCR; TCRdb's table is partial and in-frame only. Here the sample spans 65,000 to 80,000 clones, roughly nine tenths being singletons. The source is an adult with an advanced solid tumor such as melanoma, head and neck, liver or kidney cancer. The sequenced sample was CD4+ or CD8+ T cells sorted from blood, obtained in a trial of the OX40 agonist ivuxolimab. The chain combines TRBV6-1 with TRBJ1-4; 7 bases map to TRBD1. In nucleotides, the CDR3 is TGTGCCAGCAGAACAGGGGTCGAAAAACTGTTTTTT. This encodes CASRTGVEKLFF.